This T cell receptor (beta chain) stems from a study of monozygotic twins with inflammatory bowel disease. Notes on the study in general: Comparison of concordant versus discordant twins revealed no difference in repertoire similarity, possibly due to limited power.

On this clonotype: What it recognizes is unknown.

The CDR3 runs 13 residues. Germline assignment: CDR1 SGHTA and CDR2 FQGNSA. PCR of TCRalpha and TCRbeta cDNA was nested, with two rounds of approximately 17 and 9 cycles. No DNA is given; TCRdb re-called the 5' RACE reads and lists each CDR3 protein once. The listing contains about 140,000 distinct CDR3 sequences. The chain combines TRBV7-2 with TRBJ1-5; TCRdb designates TRBD1, a call that cannot be tested without DNA. Sample: blood. This TCR came from a human donor with ulcerative colitis or Crohn's disease, or a healthy co-twin of an affected twin (not recorded which). CDR3 in amino acids: CASSWGYDQPQHF.